This is a list of T cell receptor beta chains from one sample in a study of T cell responses to AZD1222 COVID-19 vaccine. TCRdb keeps only in-frame clones here, not all; method: immunoSEQ multiplex PCR. This sample has some 110,000 clones, with 80% to 90% found just once. Sequencing used peripheral blood, obtained on day 0 of AZD1222 vaccination. The receptors come from an adult in good health. The CDR3 runs from the conserved cysteine through the conserved F or W. The order of the fields is CDR3 DNA, CDR3 protein, D gene, V gene, clone size, J gene. D genes are given only for firm matches. Clone size is given for some rows only: seen once, a few or many times, or a class if the clone is expanded.

DNA: TGTGCCAGCAGTTACAGGGCAGCCGATGAAGCTTTCTTT
CDR3: CASSYRAADEAFF
D: -
V: TRBV6-5
size: -
J: TRBJ1-1

DNA: TGTGCCAGCAGTTATTACAGGGGGGTCGAGCAGTACTTC
CDR3: CASSYYRGVEQYF
D: TRBD1
V: TRBV6-5
size: once
J: TRBJ2-7

DNA: TGTGCCAGCAGCTTAGGAGGGTACGGGGAGCTGTTTTTT
CDR3: CASSLGGYGELFF
D: -
V: TRBV7-2
size: -
J: TRBJ2-2

DNA: TGTGCCAGCAGTACCATGGGACTCGTCTCCTACAATGAGCAGTTCTTC
CDR3: CASSTMGLVSYNEQFF
D: -
V: TRBV27
size: -
J: TRBJ2-1

DNA: TGTGCCAGCAGTGGACTAACCGGGGAGCTGTTTTTT
CDR3: CASSGLTGELFF
D: -
V: TRBV6-4
size: -
J: TRBJ2-2

DNA: TGCGCCAGCAGCCTTGCAGGGGGCGGGAATCAGCCCCAGCATTTT
CDR3: CASSLAGGGNQPQHF
D: TRBD1
V: TRBV4-1
size: -
J: TRBJ1-5

DNA: TGTGCCACCGGGACAGGGGGTGGGCAGCCCCAGCATTTT
CDR3: CATGTGGGQPQHF
D: TRBD1
V: TRBV24-1
size: -
J: TRBJ1-5

DNA: TGTGCCAGCAGCTTAGTGGCGGGGGCGGGTTCACCCCTCCACTTT
CDR3: CASSLVAGAGSPLHF
D: -
V: TRBV7-2
size: few
J: TRBJ1-6

DNA: TGTGCCTGGAGTGCACAGTTCACCGGGGAGCTGTTTTTT
CDR3: CAWSAQFTGELFF
D: -
V: TRBV30
size: -
J: TRBJ2-2

DNA: TGCGCCAGCAAGACCGGGACTTATAATTCACCCCTCCACTTT
CDR3: CASKTGTYNSPLHF
D: -
V: TRBV10-2
size: -
J: TRBJ1-6

DNA: TGTGCCAGCAGCTTAGTTGTGGGGGTTGACAACTATGGCTACACCTTC
CDR3: CASSLVVGVDNYGYTF
D: -
V: TRBV7-2
size: -
J: TRBJ1-2

DNA: TGTGCCATCAGCGGGGTCCGGGACAGGGGAATCGGAAACACCATATATTTT
CDR3: CAISGVRDRGIGNTIYF
D: TRBD1
V: TRBV10-3
size: -
J: TRBJ1-3

DNA: TGTGCCAGCTCACCCGCTAGCGGGGGGGCGGTCGGTGAGACCCAGTACTTC
CDR3: CASSPASGGAVGETQYF
D: TRBD2
V: TRBV18
size: -
J: TRBJ2-5